The rows below give T cell receptor beta chains drawn from one sample of a study of blood T cell repertoires in COVID-19. Profiled with immunoSEQ multiplex PCR; TCRdb holds only in-frame clones, not every one. The sample includes about 200,000 clones, approximately 90% seen only once; the top ten take 4% to 5.5%. The specimen was peripheral blood. The receptor set was obtained from a woman aged 40 to 49 with acute or convalescent COVID-19. CDR3s include the opening cysteine and the closing phenylalanine or tryptophan. For some rows the clone size is stated as once, few or many, or as a class when expanded; others skip it.

v_gene: TRBV2; abundance: -; j_gene: TRBJ1-1; len: 14; CDR3aa: CASSEQGADTEAFF
v_gene: TRBV19; abundance: -; j_gene: TRBJ2-2; len: 14; CDR3aa: CASTVVANTGELFF
v_gene: TRBV4-1; abundance: few; j_gene: TRBJ1-2; len: 15; CDR3aa: CASSQVGRPNYGYTF
v_gene: TRBV5-1; abundance: -; j_gene: TRBJ1-2; len: 16; CDR3aa: CASSSSSQGSRYGYTF
v_gene: TRBV10-3; abundance: -; j_gene: TRBJ1-2; len: 12; CDR3aa: CAISESRPGYTF
v_gene: TRBV4-1; abundance: -; j_gene: TRBJ1-3; len: 18; CDR3aa: CASSQHPAGQGRGNTIYF
v_gene: TRBV28; abundance: -; j_gene: TRBJ1-6; len: 12; CDR3aa: CASTEANSPLHF
v_gene: TRBV30; abundance: -; j_gene: TRBJ2-3; len: 17; CDR3aa: CAWTLIRRDRGGDTQYF
v_gene: TRBV12-5; abundance: -; j_gene: TRBJ2-5; len: 15; CDR3aa: CASGRGRGDQETQYF
v_gene: TRBV6-5; abundance: -; j_gene: TRBJ2-1; len: 13; CDR3aa: CASMTTSYNEQFF
v_gene: TRBV3-1/TRBV3-2; abundance: -; j_gene: TRBJ1-4; len: 13; CDR3aa: CASSGTPEGGLFF
v_gene: TRBV6-2/TRBV6-3; abundance: -; j_gene: TRBJ2-3; len: 16; CDR3aa: CASSYRGPDFTDTQYF
v_gene: TRBV11-2; abundance: -; j_gene: TRBJ2-1; len: 17; CDR3aa: CASSLVGASGGAYEQFF
v_gene: TRBV5-1; abundance: -; j_gene: TRBJ2-3; len: 14; CDR3aa: CASKGGDSTDTQYF
v_gene: TRBV25-1; abundance: -; j_gene: TRBJ1-3; len: 15; CDR3aa: CASSDSGTAGNTIYF
v_gene: TRBV29-1; abundance: -; j_gene: TRBJ2-1; len: 14; CDR3aa: CSVSGQGWRNEQFF
v_gene: TRBV9; abundance: -; j_gene: TRBJ1-4; len: 18; CDR3aa: CASSGRPTSTGTNEKLFF
v_gene: TRBV19; abundance: -; j_gene: TRBJ2-1; len: 13; CDR3aa: CASSTHRVSEQFF
v_gene: TRBV11-2; abundance: -; j_gene: TRBJ1-4; len: 15; CDR3aa: CASSWGTGENEKLFF
v_gene: TRBV11-2; abundance: -; j_gene: TRBJ2-5; len: 14; CDR3aa: CASSLGYPGETQYF